Detailed here is one T cell receptor (beta chain). The antigen remains undetermined. This sample was taken from a study of T cells in severe cutaneous drug reactions. General observations from the study: A public TCRbeta CDR3 appeared in all seven CBZ-SJS/TEN blister samples, averaging roughly 14%.

CDR1 and CDR2 from the germline V gene are LGHNA and YNFKEQ. There are 15 residues in the CDR3. TCR subtype-specific primers in iRepertoire multiplex PCR prepared libraries for bulk and single-cell sequencing. Primers for V, D and J regions amplified bulk TCR beta libraries. TCRdb re-called the multiplex PCR reads and gives one entry per CDR3 protein, without DNA. The table lists about 21,000 distinct CDR3 sequences. Carbamazepine had induced Stevens-Johnson syndrome or toxic epidermal necrolysis in the sequenced donors. Material for sequencing was PBMCs. This sequence joins TRBV4-2 and TRBJ1-5. This sequence was found in a human donor with toxic epidermal necrolysis, a severe cutaneous drug reaction. This CDR3 is CASSQDTLSNQPQHF.